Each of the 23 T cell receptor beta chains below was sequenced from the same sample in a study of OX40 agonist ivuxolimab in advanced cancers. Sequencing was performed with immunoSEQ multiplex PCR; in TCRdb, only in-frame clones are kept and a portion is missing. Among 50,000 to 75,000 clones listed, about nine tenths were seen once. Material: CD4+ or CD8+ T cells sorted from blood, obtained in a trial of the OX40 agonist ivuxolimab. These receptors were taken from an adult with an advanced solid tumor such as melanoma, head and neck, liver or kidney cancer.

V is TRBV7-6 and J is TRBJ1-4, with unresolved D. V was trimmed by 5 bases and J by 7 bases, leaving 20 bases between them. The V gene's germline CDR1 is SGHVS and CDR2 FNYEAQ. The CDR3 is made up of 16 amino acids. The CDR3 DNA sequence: TGTGCCAGCAGCGCACGTCACGGGTCAACGGGTGAAAAACTGTTTTTT. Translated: CASSARHGSTGEKLFF.

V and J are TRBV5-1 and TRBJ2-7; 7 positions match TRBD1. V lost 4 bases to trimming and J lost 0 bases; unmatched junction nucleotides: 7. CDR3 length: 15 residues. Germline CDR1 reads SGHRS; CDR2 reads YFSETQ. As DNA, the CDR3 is TGCGCCAGCAGCCTCTTCCGGGACAGCTCCTACGAGCAGTACTTC. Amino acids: CASSLFRDSSYEQYF.

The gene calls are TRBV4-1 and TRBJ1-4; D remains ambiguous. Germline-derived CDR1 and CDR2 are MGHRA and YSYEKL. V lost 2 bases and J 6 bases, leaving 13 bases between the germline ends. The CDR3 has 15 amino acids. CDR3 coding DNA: TGCGCCAGCAGCCAATTCTCAGGTGTTGATGAAAAACTGTTTTTT. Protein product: CASSQFSGVDEKLFF.

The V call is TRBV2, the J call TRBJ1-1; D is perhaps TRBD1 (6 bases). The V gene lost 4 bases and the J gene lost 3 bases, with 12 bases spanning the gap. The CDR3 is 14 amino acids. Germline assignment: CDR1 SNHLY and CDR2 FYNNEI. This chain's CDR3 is CASSVGEGDTEAFF. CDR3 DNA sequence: TGTGCCAGCAGTGTGGGCGAGGGGGACACTGAAGCTTTCTTT.

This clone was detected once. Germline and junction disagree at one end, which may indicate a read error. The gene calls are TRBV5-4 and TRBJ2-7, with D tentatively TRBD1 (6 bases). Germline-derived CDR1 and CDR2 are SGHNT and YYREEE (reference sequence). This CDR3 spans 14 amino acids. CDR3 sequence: CASSQDTGTYEQYF. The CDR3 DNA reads TGCGCCAGCAGCCAGGACACAGGGACGTACGAGCAGTACTTC.

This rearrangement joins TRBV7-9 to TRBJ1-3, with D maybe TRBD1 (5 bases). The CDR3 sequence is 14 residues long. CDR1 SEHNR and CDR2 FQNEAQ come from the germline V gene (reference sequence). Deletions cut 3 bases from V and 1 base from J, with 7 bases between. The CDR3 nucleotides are TGTGCCAGCAGCTTGGGGGTTTCTGGAAACACCATATATTTT. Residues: CASSLGVSGNTIYF. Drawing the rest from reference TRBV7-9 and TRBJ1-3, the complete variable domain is DTGVSQNPRHKITKRGQNVTFRCDPISEHNRLYWYRQTLGQGPEFLTYFQNEAQLEKSRLLSDRFSAERPKGSFSTLEIQRTEQGDSAMYLCASSLGVSGNTIYFGEGSWLTVV.

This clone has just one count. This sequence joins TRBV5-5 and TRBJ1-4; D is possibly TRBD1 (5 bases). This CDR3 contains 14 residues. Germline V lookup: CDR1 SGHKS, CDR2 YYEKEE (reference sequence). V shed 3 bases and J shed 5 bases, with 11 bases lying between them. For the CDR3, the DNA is TGTGCCAGCAGCTCGGGACGGCGGAATGAAAAACTGTTTTTT. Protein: CASSSGRRNEKLFF.

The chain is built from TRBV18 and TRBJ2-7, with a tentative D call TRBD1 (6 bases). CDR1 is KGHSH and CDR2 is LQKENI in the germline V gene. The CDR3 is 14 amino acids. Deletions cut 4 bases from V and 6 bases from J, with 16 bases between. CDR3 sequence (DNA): TGTGCCAGCTCACGCGTCCAGGGGTTAGGCGAGCAGTACTTC. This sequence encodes CASSRVQGLGEQYF.

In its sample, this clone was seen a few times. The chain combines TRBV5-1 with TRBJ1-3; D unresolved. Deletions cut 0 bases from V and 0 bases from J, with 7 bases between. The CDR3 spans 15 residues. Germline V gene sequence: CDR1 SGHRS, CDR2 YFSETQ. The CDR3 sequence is CASSLDGFSGNTIYF. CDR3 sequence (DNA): TGCGCCAGCAGCTTGGACGGGTTCTCTGGAAACACCATATATTTT. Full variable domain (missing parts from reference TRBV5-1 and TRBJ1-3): KAGVTQTPRYLIKTRGQQVTLSCSPISGHRSVSWYQQTPGQGLQFLFEYFSETQRNKGNFPGRFSGRQFSNSRSEMNVSTLELGDSALYLCASSLDGFSGNTIYFGEGSWLTVV.

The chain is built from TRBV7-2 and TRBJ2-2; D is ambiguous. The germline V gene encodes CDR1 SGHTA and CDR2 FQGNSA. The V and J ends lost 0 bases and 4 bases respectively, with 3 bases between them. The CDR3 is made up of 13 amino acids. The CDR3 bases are TGTGCCAGCAGCTTAGCGGCCACCGGGGAGCTGTTTTTT. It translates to CASSLAATGELFF.

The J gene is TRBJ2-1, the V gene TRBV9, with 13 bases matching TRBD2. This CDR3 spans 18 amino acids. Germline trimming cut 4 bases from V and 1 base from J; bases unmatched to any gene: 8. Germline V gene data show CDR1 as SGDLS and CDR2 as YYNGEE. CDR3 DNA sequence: TGTGCCAGCAGCATAGGACTAGCGGGGGATAGGTCCTACAATGAGCAGTTCTTC. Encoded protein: CASSIGLAGDRSYNEQFF.

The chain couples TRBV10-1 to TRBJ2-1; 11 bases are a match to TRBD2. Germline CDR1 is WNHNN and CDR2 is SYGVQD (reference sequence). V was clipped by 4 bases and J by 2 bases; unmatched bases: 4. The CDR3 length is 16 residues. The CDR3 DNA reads TGCGCCAGCAGTGGAATAGCGGGAGGGCCCTACAATGAGCAGTTCTTC. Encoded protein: CASSGIAGGPYNEQFF.

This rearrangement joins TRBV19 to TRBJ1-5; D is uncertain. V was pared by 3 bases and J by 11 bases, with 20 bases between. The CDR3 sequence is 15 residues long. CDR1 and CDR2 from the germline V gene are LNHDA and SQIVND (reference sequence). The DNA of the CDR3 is TGTGCCAGTAGTATTTTGGGCCAGGCCGGATCGGCCCAGCATTTT. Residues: CASSILGQAGSAQHF.

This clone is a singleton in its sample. The CDR3 DNA is TGTGCCAGCAGCTCGGACGCTGTTGGGGCCAACGTCCTGACTTTC. Protein: CASSSDAVGANVLTF. The chain uses TRBV5-6 and TRBJ2-6; D unresolved. With 3 bases removed from V and 3 bases from J, the gap between germline ends came to 10 bases. This CDR3 is 15 amino acids long. From germline, CDR1 is SGHDT and CDR2 YYEEEE.

The CDR3 DNA follows: TGTGCCAGCAGTCATTTACCGAACACCGGGGAGCTGTTTTTT. The encoded protein is CASSHLPNTGELFF. The rearrangement links TRBV14 to TRBJ2-2; D gene ambiguous. In germline, CDR1 is SGHDN, CDR2 FVKESK. CDR3 size: 14 residues. Trimming cost V 6 bases and J 0 bases, with 8 bases left between them.

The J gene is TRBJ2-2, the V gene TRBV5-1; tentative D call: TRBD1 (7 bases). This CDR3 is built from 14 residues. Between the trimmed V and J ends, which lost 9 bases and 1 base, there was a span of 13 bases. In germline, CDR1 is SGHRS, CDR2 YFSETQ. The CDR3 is CAIRQGGNTGELFF. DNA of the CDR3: TGCGCCATCCGCCAGGGGGGGAACACCGGGGAGCTGTTTTTT.

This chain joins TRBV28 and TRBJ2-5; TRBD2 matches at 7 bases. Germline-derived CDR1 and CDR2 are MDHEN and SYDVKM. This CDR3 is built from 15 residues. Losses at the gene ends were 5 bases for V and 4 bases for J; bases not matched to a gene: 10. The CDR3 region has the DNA TGTGCCAGCAGTCCTACAAGCGGGGTAGGAGAGACCCAGTACTTC. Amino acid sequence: CASSPTSGVGETQYF.

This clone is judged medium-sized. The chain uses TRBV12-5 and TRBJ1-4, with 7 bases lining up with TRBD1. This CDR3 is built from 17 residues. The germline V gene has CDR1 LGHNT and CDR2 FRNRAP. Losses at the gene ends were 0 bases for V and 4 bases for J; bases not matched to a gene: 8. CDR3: CASGLVLGQVLNEKLFF. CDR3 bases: TGTGCTAGTGGTTTGGTACTCGGACAGGTTCTTAATGAAAAACTGTTTTTT.

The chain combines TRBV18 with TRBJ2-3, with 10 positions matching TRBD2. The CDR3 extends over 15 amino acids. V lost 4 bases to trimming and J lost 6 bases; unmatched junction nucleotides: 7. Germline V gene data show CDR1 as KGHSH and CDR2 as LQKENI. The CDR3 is CASSQAGGPRDTQYF. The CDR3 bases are TGTGCCAGCTCACAAGCGGGGGGGCCAAGGGATACGCAGTATTTT.

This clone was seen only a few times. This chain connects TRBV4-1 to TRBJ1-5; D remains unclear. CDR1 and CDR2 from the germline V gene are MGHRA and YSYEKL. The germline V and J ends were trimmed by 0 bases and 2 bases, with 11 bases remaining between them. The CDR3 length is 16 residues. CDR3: CASSQEISLGNQPQHF. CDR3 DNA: TGCGCCAGCAGCCAAGAAATTTCCCTGGGCAATCAGCCCCAGCATTTT.

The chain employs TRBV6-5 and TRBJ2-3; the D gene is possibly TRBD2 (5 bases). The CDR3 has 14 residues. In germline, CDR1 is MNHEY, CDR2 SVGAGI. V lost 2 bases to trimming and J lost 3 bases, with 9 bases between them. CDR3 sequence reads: CASSYAGWTDTQYF. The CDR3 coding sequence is TGTGCCAGCAGTTACGCGGGTTGGACAGATACGCAGTATTTT.

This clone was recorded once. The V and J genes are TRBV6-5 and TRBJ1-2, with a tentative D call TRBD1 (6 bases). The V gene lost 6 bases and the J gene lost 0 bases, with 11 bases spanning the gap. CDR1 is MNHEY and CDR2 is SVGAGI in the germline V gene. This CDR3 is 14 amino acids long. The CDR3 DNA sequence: TGTGCCAGCAGATCGACAGGTACTAACTATGGCTACACCTTC. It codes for CASRSTGTNYGYTF.

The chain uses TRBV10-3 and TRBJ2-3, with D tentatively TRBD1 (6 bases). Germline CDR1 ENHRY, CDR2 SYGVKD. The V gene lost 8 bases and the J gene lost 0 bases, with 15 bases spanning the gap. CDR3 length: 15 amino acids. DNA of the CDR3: TGTGCCATCTCTGGACAGATTCTTAGCACAGATACGCAGTATTTT. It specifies CAISGQILSTDTQYF.